This paragraph reports one T cell receptor beta chain. The antigen it recognizes is unknown. No base quality values were provided; no much bigger clone lies one nucleotide off. The CDR3 runs 14 amino acids, cysteine and phenylalanine included. This entry keeps only the CDR3 DNA: 42 bases, framed from base 1. Trimmed from V: 8 bases; trimmed from J: 5 bases; junction bases lacking a gene match: 3. The germline V gene gives CDR1 as MGHDK and CDR2 as SYGVNS. Libraries were constructed by PCR. TCR sequencing of DNA from cultured CD4+ T cells used the Oncomine TCR Beta short-read assay at the Johns Hopkins FTIC core. The QIAamp micro DNA kit was used to extract genomic DNA from the cultured CD4+ T cells. Oncomine TCR Beta libraries from cultured CD4+ T cells were pooled with unique dual indexes and sequenced on an Illumina iSeq 100. The authors' pipeline ran thus. Non-productive sequences were filtered out, and CDR3s that did not start with C, did not end with F or W, or were shorter than 7 amino acids were discarded. Antigen-specific clonotypes were identified using the MANAFEST web application through comparison of peptide-stimulated wells with reference and other culture wells. For a clone to be called positive, the clone needed an FDR below 0.05, an odds ratio above 5, and a productive frequency above 0.1% in at least two of three replicate wells. A clonotype was classed as cross-reactive if the clonotype showed significant expansion both in SARS-CoV-2 spike wells and in at least one common cold coronavirus spike condition. CDR3 homology was assessed with Levenshtein distances (stringdist) and unrooted phylogenetic trees (ape) in R version 3.6.1. In TCRdb, the public reads were trimmed at Q25 with fastp and aligned with MiXCR, with productive beta chains retained. Rows matching on CDR3 protein sequence are summarized as one entry with the most common DNA and genes. TCRdb's processing, not the authors' own work, is the source of the V and J calls. Present in this sample are 10,000 to 15,000 distinct CDR3 sequences, roughly two thirds of which were seen just once. 10% to 12% of the sample is taken by the ten largest.

This entry is derived from a study of vaccination and CD4 T cells after COVID-19 (dated by TCRdb to between 2020 and 2023). Some background on the complete study: Every convalescent patient had a positive nasal swab PCR test for SARS-CoV-2, with mild disease in under ten patients and severe disease in one. Six males and four females were included in the convalescent cohort, with two Hispanic individuals, seven Caucasians, two Asians and one multiracial person represented. Two doses of either the Pfizer-BioNTech BNT162b2 vaccine (n=8) or the Moderna mRNA-1273 vaccine (n=2) were administered to participants. Post-COVID blood samples were collected from convalescent patients a median of roughly 100 days after diagnosis, with a range of about 30 to 170 days. Post-vaccine blood samples were taken a median of around 77 days after the second vaccine dose, with a range of 14 to 241 days. Culture stimuli were overlapping spike peptide pools from SARS-CoV-2 and from the common cold coronaviruses HCoV-NL63, HCoV-OC43 and HCoV-229E. As controls, cultures received a CEFX viral epitope pool (the positive control), an HIV-1 Nef peptide pool (the negative control), or no peptide at all. In 10 COVID-19 convalescent patients and a handful of infection-naive healthy vaccine recipients, the spike-specific CD4+ TCR repertoire before mRNA vaccination was compared with the repertoire after mRNA vaccination. Points the paper makes about the study in general: In convalescent patients, nearly all vaccine-specific clones (304 of 307) were found to be mono-reactive for SARS-CoV-2 spike rather than cross-reactive with common cold coronaviruses. Among the post-vaccine SARS-CoV-2-reactive clones in convalescent patients, a median about 89% showed up only after vaccination, which suggests vaccine-specific priming. The median number of SARS-CoV-2-reactive clonotypes rose from under 25 after infection to roughly 38 after vaccination, but the change was not significant. Only a relatively small number of convalescent patients were included in the study, and early timepoints following natural infection were not analyzed.

The treatment or condition label, as the study defines it: approximately nine-day PBMC culture with coronavirus spike peptide pools or control peptides (ViraFEST assay). To expand antigen-specific T cells with peptide pools and then pick out the expanded clonotypes through TCR sequencing, the study relied on the ViraFEST assay. Positive SARS-CoV-2 PCR tests in the convalescent patients dated from March to December 2020, before Alpha, Beta and Delta variants emerged in the United States. PBMCs were cultured at a few million per well in IMDM supplemented with roughly 5.2% human AB serum and 9 to 10 IU/ml IL-2, with approximately 11 ug/ml peptide pools added. Half of the culture medium was replaced with fresh IL-2-containing medium on days 3 and 7. After around 10 days of culture, CD4+ T cells were isolated by negative selection with the EasySep CD4+ T cell isolation kit. Ficoll-Paque Plus gradient centrifugation was used to isolate PBMCs from whole blood, and the isolated PBMCs were then either used fresh or cryopreserved at -140C. Triplicate wells were generally used for each culture condition.

The chain links TRBV25-1 with TRBJ2-2; the central 12 bases match TRBD2. The sequence came from a human donor who had recovered from COVID-19. The sequenced sample was CD4+ T cells from blood, cultured in vitro. The CDR3 is CASRTSGRTGELFF. The nucleotide sequence reads as follows: TGTGCCAGCCGTACTAGCGGGAGGACCGGGGAGCTGTTTTTT.